This note documents a single TCR beta chain sequence. Antigen specificity is unknown. The germline gene is not matched at one end of the junction; a read error may be the cause. This CDR3 spans 11 amino acids. From germline, CDR1 is KGHSH and CDR2 LQKENI. The data originate from a study of cytomegalovirus exposure and HLA in healthy donors. Study conclusions and caveats: Reportedly, HLA-A and HLA-B alleles of most subjects were accurately predicted from TCR beta.

Use of 60 Vbeta and 13 Jbeta primers characterized the PCR. Generated by immunoSEQ multiplex PCR, the TCRdb table keeps only in-frame clones and is missing some. The sample consists of 85,000 to 95,000 clones, over 75% of them appearing once. This sequence was found in a man aged 30 to 39 in good health and CMV-seropositive. The chain carries TRBV18 and TRBJ1-1; unclear D gene. The sample consisted of PBMCs. CDR3 DNA: TGTGCCAGCTCATCCAACACGGAAGCTTTCTTT. Translating gives CASSSNTEAFF. Variable domain in full (rest from reference TRBV18 and TRBJ1-1): NAGVMQNPRHLVRRRGQEARLRCSPMKGHSHVYWYRQLPEEGLKFMVYLQKENIIDESGMPKERFSAEFPKEGPSILRIQQVVRGDSAAYFCASSSNTEAFFGQGTRLTVV.